The rows below give T cell receptor beta chains drawn from one sample of a study of siplizumab effects on memory and regulatory T cells. TCRdb keeps only in-frame clones here, not all; method: immunoSEQ multiplex PCR. The sample carries under 100,000 clones, roughly 94% recorded once. Source material: non-Treg CD4+ T cells sorted from blood. The origin of the receptors is a human donor in good health. Each CDR3 is given with its conserved first and last residue. A D gene is named only where the DNA matches it firmly. Size is omitted from some rows. Given values are once, few, many or a class for expanded clones.

TGTGCCAGCAGCGAGAGGACTTCAAATCAGCCCCAGCATTTT CASSERTSNQPQHF . 14 TRBJ1-5 TRBV5-8 .
TGTGCCTGGAGTGAGGGTGGCTATGGCTACACCTTC CAWSEGGYGYTF . 12 TRBJ1-2 TRBV30 .
TGTGCCAGCAGTTTGAGCGGTGGTGATGAAGCTTTCTTT CASSLSGGDEAFF . 13 TRBJ1-1 TRBV27 .
TGTGCCAGCAGTTATTCTCAGGGGGCAGGCACTGAAGCTTTCTTT CASSYSQGAGTEAFF TRBD1 15 TRBJ1-1 TRBV6-6 once
TGTGCCAGCAGCAGTCCTTTCCGGGACAGGATCTCGTGTGGGGCCAACGTCCTGACTTTC CASSSPFRDRISCGANVLTF . 20 TRBJ2-6 TRBV21-1 .
TGTGCCAGCAGTGGCTGGAGGAACTCTGGGGCCAACGTCCTGACTTTC CASSGWRNSGANVLTF . 16 TRBJ2-6 TRBV6-1 once
TGTGCCAGCAGCTCCAGGACAGGCGTAAACATTCAGTACTTC CASSSRTGVNIQYF TRBD1 14 TRBJ2-4 TRBV9 .
TGTGCCAGCAGCCCCGGTCCGGGACTTCCCGACTACGAGCAGTACTTC CASSPGPGLPDYEQYF . 16 TRBJ2-7 TRBV7-9 .
TGTGCCACCAGCAGAGCAGGCGTGAACACTGAAGCTTTCTTT CATSRAGVNTEAFF . 14 TRBJ1-1 TRBV15 .
TGTGCCAGCAGTGATCCCATAGCCACCGGGGAGCTGTTTTTT CASSDPIATGELFF . 14 TRBJ2-2 TRBV25-1 .
TGTGCCAGCAGCTTCCGAGAGACCCAGTACTTC CASSFRETQYF . 11 TRBJ2-5 TRBV5-6 .
TGTGCCAGCAGCTTAATGGGGACAGGGGAGGGCAATCAGCCCCAGCATTTT CASSLMGTGEGNQPQHF TRBD1 17 TRBJ1-5 TRBV11-2 .
TGTGCCAGCAGCCAGGCGGGGGGGGCGGGTCAGCCCCAGCATTTT CASSQAGGAGQPQHF . 15 TRBJ1-5 TRBV7-9 .
TGTGCCAGCAATAAAAGGAGTCTCACCGGGGAGCTGTTTTTT CASNKRSLTGELFF . 14 TRBJ2-2 TRBV25-1 .
TGTGCCAGCGGGGTACCCGGGACAGCTACCTATGGCTACACCTTC CASGVPGTATYGYTF TRBD1 15 TRBJ1-2 TRBV28 .
TGTGCCTGGAAACCGGACAGCACCGGGGAGCTGTTTTTT CAWKPDSTGELFF . 13 TRBJ2-2 TRBV30 .
TGCAGTGCTACCCCTCACAATGAGCAGTTCTTC CSATPHNEQFF . 11 TRBJ2-1 TRBV20-1 .
TGTGCCAGTCGATCGGGTTATGAAAAACTGTTTTTT CASRSGYEKLFF . 12 TRBJ1-4 TRBV28 once
TGCGCCAGCAGCCAGGGCCGGGGAAACGGGGAGCTGTTTTTT CASSQGRGNGELFF . 14 TRBJ2-2 TRBV5-1 .
TGTGCCAGCAGTCGGAAACCGGGACAGGTCATTCAGTACTTC CASSRKPGQVIQYF TRBD1 14 TRBJ2-4 TRBV6-5 .
TGTGCCAGCAGTTACTGGGACAGGGATAATGAGCAGTTCTTC CASSYWDRDNEQFF TRBD1 14 TRBJ2-1 TRBV28 .
TGTGCCAGTAGCAGCGGGAGCAATGAGCAGTTCTTC CASSSGSNEQFF TRBD2 12 TRBJ2-1 TRBV7-9 .
TGCGCCAGCAGCTTGATTTTGACACAGAACACTGAAGCTTTCTTT CASSLILTQNTEAFF . 15 TRBJ1-1 TRBV5-1 .
TGTGCCAGCAGCCAAGATGTAGGGCCAGCAGGCTACACCTTC CASSQDVGPAGYTF . 14 TRBJ1-2 TRBV14 .
TGTGCCAGCAGTGAAGCGCTAGGTCAGCCCCAGCATTTT CASSEALGQPQHF . 13 TRBJ1-5 TRBV6-1 .